Listed here are 3 T cell receptor beta chains from one sample, sequenced in a study of patients and donors after allogeneic stem cell transplantation. TCRdb recomputed calls from the RT-PCR reads with MiXCR, one row per CDR3 protein. Here the sample spans more than 850,000 distinct CDR3 sequences, more than 15% being singletons. Sequenced material: blood, either unsorted or a sorted T cell fraction (not recorded which). These receptors were collected from a human donor who was either an allogeneic HSCT recipient or a stem cell or donor lymphocyte infusion donor (not recorded which). It is not recorded whose cells these are; they may come from a transplant donor.

The genes are TRBV4-2 and TRBJ2-1; 15 bases are shared with TRBD2. Per germline, CDR1 LGHNA and CDR2 YNFKEQ. The CDR3 spans 20 residues. J was trimmed by 0 bases and V by 4 bases; bases with no gene match: 10. The CDR3 coding sequence is TGTGCCAGCAGCCGGGCCGGGACTAGCGGGGGGTATAGCTCCTACAATGAGCAGTTCTTC. As protein: CASSRAGTSGGYSSYNEQFF.

This chain connects TRBV27 to TRBJ2-1; D may be TRBD1 or TRBD2 (5 bases each). Germline-derived CDR1 and CDR2 are MNHEY and SMNVEV (reference sequence). V lost 3 bases and J 9 bases, leaving 12 bases between the germline ends. CDR3 size: 13 residues. DNA of the CDR3: TGTGCCAGCAGTTTGGGGGTTGAGGGTGAGCAGTTCTTC. It is translated as CASSLGVEGEQFF.

The genes are TRBV12-3 or TRBV12-4 and TRBJ2-7, with D possibly being TRBD2 (7 bases). V was shortened by 2 bases and J by 0 bases, with 14 bases between the two germline ends. The CDR3 is made up of 16 amino acids. The CDR3 DNA reads as TGTGCCAGCAGTTTATGGGGGAGGGGGGACTCCTACGAGCAGTACTTC. Its protein product is CASSLWGRGDSYEQYF.